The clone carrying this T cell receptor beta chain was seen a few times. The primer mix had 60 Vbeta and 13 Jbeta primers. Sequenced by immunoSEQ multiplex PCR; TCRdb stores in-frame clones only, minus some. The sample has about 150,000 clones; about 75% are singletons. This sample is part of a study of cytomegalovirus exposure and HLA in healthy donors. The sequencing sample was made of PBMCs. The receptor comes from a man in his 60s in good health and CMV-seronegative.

This CDR3 reads CASSYTGTTDYEQYF. The CDR3 DNA follows: TGTGCCAGCAGTTACACCGGGACTACCGACTACGAGCAGTACTTC. The chain employs TRBV6-5 and TRBJ2-5; 7 positions agree with TRBD2. TRBJ2-7 matches the DNA end more closely, so the J call is doubtful. Germline V gene sequence: CDR1 MNHEY, CDR2 SVGAGI. The CDR3 totals 15 residues.